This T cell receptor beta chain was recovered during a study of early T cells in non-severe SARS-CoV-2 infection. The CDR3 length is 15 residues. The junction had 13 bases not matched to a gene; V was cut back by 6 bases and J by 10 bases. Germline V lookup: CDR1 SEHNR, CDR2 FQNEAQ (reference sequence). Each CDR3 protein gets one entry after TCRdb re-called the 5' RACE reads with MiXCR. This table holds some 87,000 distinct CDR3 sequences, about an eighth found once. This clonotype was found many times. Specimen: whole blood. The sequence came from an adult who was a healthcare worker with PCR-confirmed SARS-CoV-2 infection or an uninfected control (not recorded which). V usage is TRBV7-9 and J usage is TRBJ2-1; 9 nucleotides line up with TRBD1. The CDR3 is CASSFGIGDRAEQFF. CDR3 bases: TGTGCCAGCAGTTTTGGCATAGGGGACAGGGCAGAGCAGTTCTTC.